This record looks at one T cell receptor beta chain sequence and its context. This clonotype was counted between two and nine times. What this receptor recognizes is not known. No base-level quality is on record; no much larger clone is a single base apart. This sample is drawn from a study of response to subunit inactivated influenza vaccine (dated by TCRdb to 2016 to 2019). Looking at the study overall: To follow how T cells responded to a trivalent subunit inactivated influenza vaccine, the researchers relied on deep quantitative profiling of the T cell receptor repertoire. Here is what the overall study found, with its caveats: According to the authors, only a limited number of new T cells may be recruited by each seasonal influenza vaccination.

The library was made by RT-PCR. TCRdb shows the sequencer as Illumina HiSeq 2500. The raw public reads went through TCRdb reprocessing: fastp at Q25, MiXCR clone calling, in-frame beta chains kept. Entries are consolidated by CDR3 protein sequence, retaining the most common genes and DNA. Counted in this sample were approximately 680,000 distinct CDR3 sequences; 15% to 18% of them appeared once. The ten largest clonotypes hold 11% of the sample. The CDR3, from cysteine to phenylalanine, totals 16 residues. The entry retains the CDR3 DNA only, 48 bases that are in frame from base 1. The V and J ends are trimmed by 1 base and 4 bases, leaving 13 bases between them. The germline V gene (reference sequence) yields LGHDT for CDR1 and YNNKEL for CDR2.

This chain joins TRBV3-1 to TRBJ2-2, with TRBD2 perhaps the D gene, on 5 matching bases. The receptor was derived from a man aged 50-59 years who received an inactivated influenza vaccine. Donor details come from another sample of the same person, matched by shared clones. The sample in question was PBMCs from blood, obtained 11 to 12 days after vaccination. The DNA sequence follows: TGTGCCAGCAGCCAAGTAACGCTAGCAGGCACCGGGGAGCTGTTTTTT. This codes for CASSQVTLAGTGELFF.